This T cell receptor (beta chain) was recorded in a study of T cell responses to AZD1222 COVID-19 vaccine. The method was immunoSEQ multiplex PCR; TCRdb's version includes in-frame clones alone and lacks a portion of them. This table has 120,000 to 150,000 clones, more than 85% appearing once. Notes on the study in general: Donors, mostly white British, included more females; clonal diversity was possibly underestimated. Spike-specific TCR breadth rose after two AZD1222 doses, and depth rose as well.

The CDR3 totals 14 residues. Germline-derived CDR1 and CDR2 are LNHDA and SQIVND (reference sequence). Trimming removed 3 bases at V and 3 bases at J, with 12 bases between. Concerning this clone: Its target is unknown.

Sequences were derived from peripheral blood, sampled on day 0 of AZD1222 vaccination. The gene calls are TRBV19 and TRBJ2-7, with D possibly being TRBD1 or TRBD2 (6 bases each). This sequence was found in an adult in good health. CDR3 in DNA: TGTGCCAGTAGTATTAGCGGACAGCTCTACGAGCAGTACTTC. The encoded protein is CASSISGQLYEQYF.